This note documents a single T cell receptor (beta chain) sequence. Its antigen specificity is not known. No base quality values were provided; no much bigger clone lies one nucleotide off. Genomic DNA was extracted from sorted cells for sequencing of the TCRbeta CDR3 region. The immunoSEQ Assay was used to sequence the TCRbeta CDR3 regions. What TCRdb holds here is the immuneACCESS table cut down to in-frame rearrangements. Part of the clones is not present; checked against another copy, under half of the missing clones reflect an unresolved V gene, and the others are unexplained. This sample holds some 38,000 clones; nearly 90% were observed only once. The ten largest account for approximately 45% of the sample. Patients with autoimmune disease history or receiving systemic immunosuppression were excluded from the trial. Peripheral blood for TCR sequencing was drawn from every dose cohort at baseline, at cycle 4 day 1 and at cycle 7 day 1. The samples were taken from a phase I, first-in-human, multicenter, open-label dose-escalation trial of ivuxolimab. Adults with locally advanced or metastatic head and neck squamous cell, hepatocellular, melanoma or renal cell carcinoma were enrolled in the trial. CD4+ and CD8+ T cells were sorted separately from peripheral blood before TCR sequencing.

This sample was included in a study of OX40 agonist ivuxolimab in advanced cancers. Looking at the study overall: Ivuxolimab was a fully human IgG2 agonistic monoclonal antibody targeting the costimulatory receptor OX40 (CD134). Intravenous ivuxolimab was administered to patients every 2 weeks at six dose levels: 0.01, 0.1, 0.3, 1.5, 3 and 10 mg/kg. Among the roughly 54 dose-escalation patients, 19 had hepatocellular carcinoma, roughly 15 melanoma, 9 renal cell carcinoma and 9 head and neck cancer. A male proportion of 82.7% and a mean age of approximately 55 years, ranging from 23 to 79, were recorded for the dose-escalation cohort. Patients were allowed to have had prior anti-PD-1, anti-PD-L1 or anti-CTLA-4 therapy, and roughly 40% of the dose-escalation patients had been treated with checkpoint inhibitors. Partial responses occurred in three dose-escalation patients: two with cutaneous melanoma and one with hepatocellular carcinoma. The purpose of peripheral TCRbeta sequencing was to test whether ivuxolimab changed TCR sequence diversity and led to clonal T-cell expansion. The paper covers the monotherapy dose-escalation part of the phase I ivuxolimab trial, which included N of about 51 patients. Findings and caveats that apply to the study as a whole: Low levels of normalized T-cell clonal expansion were also seen in some patients who did not respond. In partial responders in the 0.1-3.0 mg/kg groups, normalized peripheral clonal expansion was found to be among the lowest, especially among CD8+ T cells. At doses from 0.1 to 3.0 mg/kg, clonal expansion was seen in both CD4+ and CD8+ blood T cells between baseline and week 6. Antigen specificity was not determined for the clonally expanded peripheral T cells. On average, CD8+ T cells showed more expanded clones than CD4+ T cells after ivuxolimab.

CDR1 SEHNR and CDR2 FQNEAQ were looked up in the germline V gene (reference sequence). The germline V and J ends show losses of 4 bases and 1 base respectively, and no gene match explains 4 bases of the junction. The CDR3 contains 15 residues, cysteine and phenylalanine counted. This entry keeps only the CDR3 DNA: 45 bases, framed from base 1. The chain couples TRBV7-9 to TRBJ2-3; TRBD1 matches 8 bases in the middle. The sample was CD4+ or CD8+ T cells sorted from blood, taken in a trial of the OX40 agonist ivuxolimab. The clonotype comes from an adult with an advanced solid tumor such as melanoma, head and neck, liver or kidney cancer. The DNA sequence is given as TGTGCCAGCAGCTCCGGACAGGGAGGCACAGATACGCAGTATTTT. The resulting protein is CASSSGQGGTDTQYF.